The clone carrying this T cell receptor beta chain was counted a few times. Its specificity is unknown. Synthesis of TCR cDNA relied on 5'RACE template switching, which attached a universal primer site and UMIs. TCRdb ran MiXCR on the 5' RACE reads and lists one entry per CDR3 protein. Among hundreds of thousands of distinct CDR3 sequences listed, roughly a fifth were seen once. Germline V CDR1 and CDR2: SGHKS, YYEKEE (reference sequence). Between the trimmed V and J ends, which lost 1 base and 1 base, there was a span of 11 bases. CDR3 length: 15 amino acids. The sample originates from a study of T cells after yellow fever vaccination. In the study overall: With SMART-Seq v4 Ultra Low Input, the fractions containing low cell numbers were prepared. Study-wide results and caveats: Contaminating bulk clonotypes could be abundant in FACS-sorted repertoires. Most primary-vaccination clones reappeared after the booster (about 97% CD4, approximately 88% CD8).

The sequence came from a man under 40 who received the YFV17D yellow fever vaccine. The source was PBMCs, collected 15 days after the yellow fever booster vaccination. V is TRBV5-5 and J is TRBJ2-5; D remains ambiguous. This CDR3 is CASSLRAGVQETQYF. CDR3 nucleotides: TGTGCCAGCAGCTTGAGGGCAGGAGTCCAAGAGACCCAGTACTTC.